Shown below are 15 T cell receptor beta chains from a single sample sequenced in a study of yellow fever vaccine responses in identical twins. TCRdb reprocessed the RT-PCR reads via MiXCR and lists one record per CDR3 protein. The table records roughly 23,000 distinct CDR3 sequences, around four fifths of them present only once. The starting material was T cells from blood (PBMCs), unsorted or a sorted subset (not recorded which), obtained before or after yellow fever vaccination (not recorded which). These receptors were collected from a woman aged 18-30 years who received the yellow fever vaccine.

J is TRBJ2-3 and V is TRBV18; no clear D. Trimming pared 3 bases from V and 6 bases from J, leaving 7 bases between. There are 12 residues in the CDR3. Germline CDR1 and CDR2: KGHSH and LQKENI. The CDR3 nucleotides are TGTGCCAGCTCACCGGATTTGGATACGCAGTATTTT. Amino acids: CASSPDLDTQYF.

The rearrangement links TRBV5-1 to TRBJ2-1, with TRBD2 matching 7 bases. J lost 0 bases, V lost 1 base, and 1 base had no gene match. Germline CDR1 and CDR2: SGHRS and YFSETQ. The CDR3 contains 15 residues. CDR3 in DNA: TGCGCCAGCAGCTTGTGGGGGGGCTCCTACAATGAGCAGTTCTTC. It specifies CASSLWGGSYNEQFF.

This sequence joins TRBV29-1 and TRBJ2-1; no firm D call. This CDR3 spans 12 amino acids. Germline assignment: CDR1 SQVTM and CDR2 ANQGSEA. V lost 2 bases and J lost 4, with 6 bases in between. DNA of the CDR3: TGCAGCGTTGAATATCTTTACAATGAGCAGTTCTTC. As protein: CSVEYLYNEQFF.

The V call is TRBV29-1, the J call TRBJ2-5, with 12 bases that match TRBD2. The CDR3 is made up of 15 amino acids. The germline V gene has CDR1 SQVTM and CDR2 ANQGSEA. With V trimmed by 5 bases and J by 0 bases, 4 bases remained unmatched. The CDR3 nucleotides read TGCAGCGTTACACTAGCGGGAGGATACCAAGAGACCCAGTACTTC. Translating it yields CSVTLAGGYQETQYF. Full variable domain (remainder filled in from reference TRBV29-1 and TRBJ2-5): SAVISQKPSRDICQRGTSLTIQCQVDSQVTMMFWYRQQPGQSLTLIATANQGSEATYESGFVIDKFPISRPNLTFSTLTVSNMSPEDSSIYLCSVTLAGGYQETQYFGPGTRLLVL.

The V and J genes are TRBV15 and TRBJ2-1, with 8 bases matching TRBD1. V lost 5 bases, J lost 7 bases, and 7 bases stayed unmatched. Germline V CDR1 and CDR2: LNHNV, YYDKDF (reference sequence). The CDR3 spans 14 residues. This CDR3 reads CATSFEDRDNEQFF. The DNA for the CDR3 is TGTGCCACCAGCTTCGAGGACAGGGATAATGAGCAGTTCTTC.

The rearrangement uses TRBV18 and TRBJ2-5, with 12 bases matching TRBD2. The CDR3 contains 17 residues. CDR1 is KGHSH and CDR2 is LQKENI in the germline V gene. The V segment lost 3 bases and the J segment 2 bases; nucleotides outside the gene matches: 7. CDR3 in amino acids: CASSPGLAGITQETQYF. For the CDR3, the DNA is TGTGCCAGCTCACCCGGACTAGCGGGGATCACACAAGAGACCCAGTACTTC. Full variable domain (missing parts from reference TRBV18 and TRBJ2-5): NAGVMQNPRHLVRRRGQEARLRCSPMKGHSHVYWYRQLPEEGLKFMVYLQKENIIDESGMPKERFSAEFPKEGPSILRIQQVVRGDSAAYFCASSPGLAGITQETQYFGPGTRLLVL.

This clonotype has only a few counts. CDR3 protein: CASSQDPEGRAEAFF. The CDR3 DNA sequence: TGCGCCAGCAGCCAAGATCCTGAGGGGCGGGCTGAAGCTTTCTTT. V is TRBV4-1 and J is TRBJ1-1; perhaps TRBD1 as D (5 bases). The V gene's germline CDR1 is MGHRA and CDR2 YSYEKL. V was pared by 0 bases and J by 6 bases, with 14 bases between. CDR3 size: 15 residues.

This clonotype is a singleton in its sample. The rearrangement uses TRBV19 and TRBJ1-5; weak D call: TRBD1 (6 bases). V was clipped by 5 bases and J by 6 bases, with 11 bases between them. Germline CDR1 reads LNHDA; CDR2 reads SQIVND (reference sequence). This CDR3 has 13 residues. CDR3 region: CASSDQGSQPQHF. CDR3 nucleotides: TGTGCCAGTAGTGATCAGGGGAGTCAGCCCCAGCATTTT.

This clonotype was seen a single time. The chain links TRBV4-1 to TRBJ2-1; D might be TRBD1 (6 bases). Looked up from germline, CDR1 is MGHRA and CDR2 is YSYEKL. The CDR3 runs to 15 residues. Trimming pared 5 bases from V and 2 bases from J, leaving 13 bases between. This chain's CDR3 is CASSYIGQTYNEQFF. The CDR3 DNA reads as TGCGCCAGCAGCTATATCGGACAGACCTACAATGAGCAGTTCTTC.

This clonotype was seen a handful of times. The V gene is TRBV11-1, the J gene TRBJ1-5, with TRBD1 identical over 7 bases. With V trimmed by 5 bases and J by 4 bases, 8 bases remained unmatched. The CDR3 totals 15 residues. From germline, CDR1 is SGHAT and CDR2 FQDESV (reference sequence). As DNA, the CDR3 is TGTGCCAGCAGCCCAGGCGGGACAGTAAATCAGCCCCAGCATTTT. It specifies CASSPGGTVNQPQHF.

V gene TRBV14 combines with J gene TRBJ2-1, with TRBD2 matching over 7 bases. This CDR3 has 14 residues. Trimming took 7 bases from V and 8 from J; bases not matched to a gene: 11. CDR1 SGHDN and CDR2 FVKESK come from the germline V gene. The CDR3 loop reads CASNLLAGTDEQFF. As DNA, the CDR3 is TGTGCCAGCAACTTATTAGCGGGTACGGATGAGCAGTTCTTC.

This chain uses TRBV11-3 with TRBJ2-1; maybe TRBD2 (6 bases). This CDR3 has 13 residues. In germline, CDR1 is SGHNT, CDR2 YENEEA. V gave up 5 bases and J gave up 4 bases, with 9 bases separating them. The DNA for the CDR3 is TGTGCCAGCAGCCGGGACTTTTACAATGAGCAGTTCTTC. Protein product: CASSRDFYNEQFF.

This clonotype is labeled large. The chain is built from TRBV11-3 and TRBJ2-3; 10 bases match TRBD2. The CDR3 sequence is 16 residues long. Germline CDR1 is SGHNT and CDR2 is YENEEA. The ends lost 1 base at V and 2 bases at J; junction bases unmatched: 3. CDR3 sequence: CASSLVSGRVTDTQYF. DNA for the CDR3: TGTGCCAGCAGCTTAGTAAGCGGGAGGGTCACAGATACGCAGTATTTT.

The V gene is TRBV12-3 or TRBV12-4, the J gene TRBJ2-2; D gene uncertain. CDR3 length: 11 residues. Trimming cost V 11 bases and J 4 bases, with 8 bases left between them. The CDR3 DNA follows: TGTGCCGGGCGCGGCACCGGGGAGCTGTTTTTT. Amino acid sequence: CAGRGTGELFF.

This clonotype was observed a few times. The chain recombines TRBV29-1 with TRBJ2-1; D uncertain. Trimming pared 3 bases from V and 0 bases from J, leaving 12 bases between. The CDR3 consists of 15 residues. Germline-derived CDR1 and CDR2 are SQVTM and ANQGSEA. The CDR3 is CSVDIPRRSYNEQFF. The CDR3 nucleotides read TGCAGCGTTGACATACCCCGACGCTCCTACAATGAGCAGTTCTTC.